These T cell receptor beta chains were read from a single sample in a study of long-term antiretroviral therapy in people with HIV. The protocol was immunoSEQ multiplex PCR, while the TCRdb copy is restricted to in-frame clones and leaves out a portion. The table records 35,000 or so clones, approximately 85% of them present only once. Sequencing was performed on unsorted PBMCs, taken 2.2 years after starting antiretroviral therapy. The receptors originated from a man younger than 35 with HIV. CDR3s include the opening cysteine and the closing phenylalanine or tryptophan. A D gene is named only where the DNA matches it firmly. Expanded clones are given a class, and other clones once, few, many or no size at all.

clone size	V gene	D gene	J gene	CDR3 protein	CDR3 DNA
-	TRBV7-9	-	TRBJ1-5	CASSSDRYSNQPQHF	TGTGCCAGCAGCTCTGACAGATATAGCAATCAGCCCCAGCATTTT
-	TRBV18	-	TRBJ1-4	CASSPRAQTLNEKLFF	TGTGCCAGCTCACCGCGAGCACAGACGCTTAATGAAAAACTGTTTTTT
-	TRBV27	TRBD1	TRBJ2-7	CASSPGQGTYEQYF	TGTGCCAGCAGTCCAGGACAGGGAACCTACGAGCAGTACTTC
-	TRBV7-8	-	TRBJ1-1	CASSFPRVGTEAFF	TGTGCCAGCAGCTTCCCCAGGGTTGGGACTGAAGCTTTCTTT
-	TRBV7-9	TRBD1	TRBJ2-3	CASSPLDRAADTQYF	TGTGCCAGCAGCCCGTTGGACAGGGCTGCAGATACGCAGTATTTT
-	TRBV6-5	-	TRBJ2-2	CASSYWSTNTGELFF	TGTGCCAGCAGTTACTGGTCTACGAACACCGGGGAGCTGTTTTTT
-	TRBV5-5	-	TRBJ2-1	CASSLDLVGGDYNEQFF	TGTGCCAGCAGCTTGGATCTAGTGGGGGGTGACTACAATGAGCAGTTCTTC
-	TRBV9	-	TRBJ2-7	CASSPGFYEQYF	TGTGCCAGCAGCCCTGGGTTCTACGAGCAGTACTTC
-	TRBV18	TRBD2	TRBJ2-6	CASSPGSGTGANVLTF	TGTGCCAGCTCACCCGGCAGCGGGACTGGGGCCAACGTCCTGACTTTC
once	TRBV27	TRBD2	TRBJ2-2	CASSLGSGGGNTGELFF	TGTGCCAGCAGTTTAGGTAGCGGGGGCGGGAACACCGGGGAGCTGTTTTTT
-	TRBV4-3	-	TRBJ2-2	CASSPLGGTGELFF	TGCGCCAGCAGCCCATTGGGGGGCACCGGGGAGCTGTTTTTT
-	TRBV19	-	TRBJ1-1	CASSIEYRQRNTEAFF	TGTGCCAGTAGTATAGAATACAGGCAGAGGAACACTGAAGCTTTCTTT
-	TRBV7-3	TRBD1	TRBJ1-1	CASSTYRGGNTEAFF	TGTGCCAGCAGCACGTACAGGGGGGGGAACACTGAAGCTTTCTTT
-	TRBV7-9	-	TRBJ2-3	CASSLPLAGQGFPDTQYF	TGTGCCAGCAGCTTACCATTGGCGGGCCAGGGTTTCCCAGATACGCAGTATTTT
-	TRBV6-5	TRBD1	TRBJ1-1	CASSYSTGGKGEAFF	TGTGCCAGCAGTTACTCAACAGGGGGCAAGGGTGAAGCTTTCTTT
-	TRBV7-2	TRBD2	TRBJ2-7	CASSPGLAGTYEQYF	TGTGCCAGCAGCCCGGGACTAGCGGGAACCTACGAGCAGTACTTC
-	TRBV20-1	-	TRBJ1-1	CSARRQYEAFF	TGCAGTGCTAGACGGCAATATGAAGCTTTCTTT
-	TRBV7-9	-	TRBJ1-1	CASSLHGNTEAFF	TGTGCCAGCAGCTTACACGGGAACACTGAAGCTTTCTTT
-	TRBV7-9	-	TRBJ2-5	CASSLSVETQYF	TGTGCCAGCAGCTTATCGGTCGAGACCCAGTACTTC
-	TRBV4-1	-	TRBJ2-3	CASSQRGQDSTDTQYF	TGCGCCAGCAGCCAACGAGGGCAAGATTCCACAGATACGCAGTATTTT
-	TRBV10-2	-	TRBJ2-2	CASSAIAGKPGTGELFF	TGCGCCAGCAGTGCCATCGCGGGAAAACCGGGCACCGGGGAGCTGTTTTTT
-	TRBV28	TRBD1	TRBJ2-5	CASRVGTGSWETQYF	TGTGCCAGCAGGGTAGGGACAGGGTCATGGGAGACCCAGTACTTC
-	TRBV6-6	TRBD1	TRBJ2-7	CASSLQGLPSHEQYF	TGTGCCAGCAGTCTACAGGGGCTACCCTCCCACGAGCAGTACTTC
-	TRBV19	TRBD1	TRBJ2-2	CASSRGTGGYTGELFF	TGTGCCAGTAGTAGGGGGACAGGGGGCTATACCGGGGAGCTGTTTTTT